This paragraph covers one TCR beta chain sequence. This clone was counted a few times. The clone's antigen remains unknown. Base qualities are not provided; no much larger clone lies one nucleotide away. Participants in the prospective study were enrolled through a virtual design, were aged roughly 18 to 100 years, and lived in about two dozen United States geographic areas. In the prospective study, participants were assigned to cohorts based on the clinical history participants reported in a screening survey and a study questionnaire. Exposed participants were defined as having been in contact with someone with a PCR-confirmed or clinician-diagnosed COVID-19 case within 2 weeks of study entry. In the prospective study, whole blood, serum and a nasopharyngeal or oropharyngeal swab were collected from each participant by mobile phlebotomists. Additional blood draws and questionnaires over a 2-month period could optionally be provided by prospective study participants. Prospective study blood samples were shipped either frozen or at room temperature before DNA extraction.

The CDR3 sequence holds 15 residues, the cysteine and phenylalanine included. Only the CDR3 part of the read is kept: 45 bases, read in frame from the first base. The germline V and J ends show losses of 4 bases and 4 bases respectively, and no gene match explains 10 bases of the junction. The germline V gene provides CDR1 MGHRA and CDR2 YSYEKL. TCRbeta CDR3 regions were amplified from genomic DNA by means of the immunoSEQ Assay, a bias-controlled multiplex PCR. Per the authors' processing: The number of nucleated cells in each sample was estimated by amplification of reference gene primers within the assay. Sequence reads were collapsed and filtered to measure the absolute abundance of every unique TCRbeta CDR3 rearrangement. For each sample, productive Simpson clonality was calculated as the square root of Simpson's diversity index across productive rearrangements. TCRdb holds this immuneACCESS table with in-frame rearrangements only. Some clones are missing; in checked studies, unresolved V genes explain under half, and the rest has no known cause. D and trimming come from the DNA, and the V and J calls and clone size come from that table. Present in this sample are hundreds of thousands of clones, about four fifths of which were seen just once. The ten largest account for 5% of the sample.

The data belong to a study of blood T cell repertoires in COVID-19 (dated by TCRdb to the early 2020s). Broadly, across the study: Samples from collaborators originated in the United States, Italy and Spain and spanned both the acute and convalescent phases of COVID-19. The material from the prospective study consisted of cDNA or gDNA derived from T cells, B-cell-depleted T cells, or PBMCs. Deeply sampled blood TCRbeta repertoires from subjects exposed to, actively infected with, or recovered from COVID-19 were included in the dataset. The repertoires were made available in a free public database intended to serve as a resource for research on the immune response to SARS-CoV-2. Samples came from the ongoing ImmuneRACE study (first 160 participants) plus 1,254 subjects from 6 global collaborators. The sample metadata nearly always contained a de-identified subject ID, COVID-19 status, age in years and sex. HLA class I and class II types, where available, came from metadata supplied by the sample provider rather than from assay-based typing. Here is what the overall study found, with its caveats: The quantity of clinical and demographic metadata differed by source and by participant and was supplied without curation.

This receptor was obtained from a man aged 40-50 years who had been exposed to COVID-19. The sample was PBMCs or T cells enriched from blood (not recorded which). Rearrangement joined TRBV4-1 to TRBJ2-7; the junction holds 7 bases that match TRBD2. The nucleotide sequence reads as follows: TGCGCCAGCAGCCTGCTGACGGGAGGTGAGTACGAGCAGTACTTC. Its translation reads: CASSLLTGGEYEQYF.